This T cell receptor beta chain was sequenced in a study of CD8+ T cells in alopecia areata. Overall study: Female C3H/HeJ mice aged about 6-10 weeks received skin from spontaneously alopecic C3H/HeJ graft donors aged about 6-13 months.

This clone turned up a few times. The gene names given are mouse names. With the read ending 4 residues before the CDR3 end, the germline J gene is used to fill in that end. This sample also contains other DNA sequences that code for the same CDR3. There are 14 residues in the CDR3. CDR1 and CDR2 (germline): NSHNY, SYGAGN. Trimming took 0 bases from V and 2 from J, leaving 8 bases between them. cDNA serving as the sequencing template came from extracted, reverse transcribed RNA. Produced via immunoSEQ multiplex PCR; TCRdb's table is partial and in-frame only. Observed in the sample are more than 250,000 clones, none of them singletons. The study sorted pooled cutaneous lymph node cells by CD4, CD8alpha, NKG2D, NKG2ACE and other markers.

The TCR comes from a C3H/HeJ mouse with alopecia areata. For this strain, the MHC haplotype corresponds to H2-k. V is TRBV13-1 and J is TRBJ1-2, with a possible D match to TRBD1 (6 bases). The sample taken for sequencing was CD4+ T cells sorted from a lymph node. The part of the CDR3 DNA that was read is TGTGCCAGCAGTGATGCAAGGGGGAACTCC. Protein sequence: CASSDARGNS. The whole CDR3 sequence reads CASSDARGNSDYTF.